The 6 T cell receptor beta chains listed next were all sequenced from one sample in a study of blood T cell repertoires in COVID-19. Profiled with immunoSEQ multiplex PCR; TCRdb holds only in-frame clones, not every one. The repertoire holds 250,000 or so clones, approximately 86% seen once, with over 4% in the top ten. Sequenced: peripheral blood. The receptors originated from a woman between 55 and 75 years old with COVID-19, enrolled during active disease.

The chain couples TRBV14 to TRBJ2-1; 11 nucleotides agree with TRBD2. V was clipped by 4 bases and J by 5 bases; unmatched bases: 7. This CDR3 is 16 amino acids long. From germline, CDR1 is SGHDN and CDR2 FVKESK. As DNA, the CDR3 is TGTGCCAGCAGCCGCATTACGGGACTAGCGGACAATGAGCAGTTCTTC. Encoded protein: CASSRITGLADNEQFF.

This clone has just one count. The chain combines TRBV28 with TRBJ2-7; no reliable D call. The CDR3 consists of 11 residues. The germline V gene encodes CDR1 MDHEN and CDR2 SYDVKM. CDR3 region: CATRILREQYF. The CDR3 coding sequence is TGTGCTACCAGGATCTTAAGGGAGCAGTACTTC.

This clone was seen once. The V call is TRBV10-3, the J call TRBJ1-3; maybe TRBD1 (5 bases). Germline lookup yields CDR1 ENHRY and CDR2 SYGVKD. The CDR3 sequence is 13 residues long. The V gene lost 8 bases and the J gene lost 0 bases, with 8 bases spanning the gap. CDR3: CAILDSSGNTIYF. In DNA, the CDR3 is TGTGCCATCTTAGACAGCTCTGGAAACACCATATATTTT.

V usage is TRBV7-9 and J usage is TRBJ2-3; weak D call: TRBD2 (5 bases). Per germline, CDR1 SEHNR and CDR2 FQNEAQ (reference sequence). Between the trimmed V and J ends, which lost 3 bases and 2 bases, there was a span of 12 bases. The CDR3 extends over 15 amino acids. CDR3 sequence: CASSLGVSFTDTQYF. CDR3 DNA sequence: TGTGCCAGCAGCTTGGGAGTCAGCTTCACAGATACGCAGTATTTT.

The V call is TRBV19, the J call TRBJ2-2; 8 bases line up with TRBD2. Germline V gives CDR1 LNHDA, CDR2 SQIVND (reference sequence). The CDR3 extends over 15 amino acids. V lost 8 bases and J lost 7; bases outside the gene matches: 12. The CDR3 DNA is TGTGCCAGTGGCACCCCCGGGACTAGGTACGGGGAGCTGTTTTTT. Translation gives CASGTPGTRYGELFF. Combining the CDR3 with reference TRBV19 and TRBJ2-2 gives the whole variable domain DGGITQSPKYLFRKEGQNVTLSCEQNLNHDAMYWYRQDPGQGLRLIYYSQIVNDFQKGDIAEGYSVSREKKESFPLTVTSAQKNPTAFYLCASGTPGTRYGELFFGEGSRLTVL.

The rearrangement joins TRBV30 to TRBJ1-3; maybe TRBD1 (6 bases). V was cut by 5 bases and J by 4 bases, with 12 bases left in between. Germline V gene lookup returns CDR1 GTSNPN and CDR2 SVGIG (reference sequence). The CDR3 loop spans 13 amino acids. Here the CDR3 DNA reads TGTGCCTGGGCCACCGGACAGGGAAACACCATATATTTT. Translation gives CAWATGQGNTIYF. The full variable domain, with the rest looked up from reference TRBV30 and TRBJ1-3, is SQTIHQWPATLVQPVGSPLSLECTVEGTSNPNLYWYRQAAGRGLQLLFYSVGIGQISSEVPQNLSASRPQDRQFILSSKKLLLSDSGFYLCAWATGQGNTIYFGEGSWLTVV.